The T cell receptor beta chain described here comes from a study of cytomegalovirus exposure and HLA in healthy donors (dated by TCRdb to 2015 to 2018). Background on the whole study: An earlier analysis of more than 550 of the donors reported 250 to 350 Gb of sequence data and roughly 120 million unique TCR beta sequences obtained from about 180 million T cells. Among the 398 genotyped donors, around 81% belonged to the genetic ancestry cluster associated with self-reported Caucasian donors. In an earlier analysis of 587 of the donors, high-throughput TCR beta sequencing was used to judge whether each TCR beta V gene segment behaved as functional or pseudogenic. The number of donors typed differed by locus, with about 620-630 for A, B, C, DRB1 and DQB1, 522 for DQA1, approximately 570 for DPA1, and roughly 450 for DPB1. High-throughput TCR immunosequencing, statistical association of individual TCRs with disease status, and machine learning were combined to predict cytomegalovirus infection status. In addition to the first cohort of 666 subjects, a separate validation cohort of 130 or so different subjects was used. Rather than using new phenotypic data, the later analysis identified candidate immune exposures from TCR beta sequences and from how often those sequences occurred across donors. About 300 gigabases of sequencing data and approximately 85 million unique TCR sequences were included in an early release covering under 650 HLA-typed donors. Donor age, sex, ethnicity and CMV serostatus were collected together with the repertoire data. The study used immunosequencing to profile the T cell repertoires of several hundred subjects and linked those repertoires to cytomegalovirus serostatus. The study aimed to test whether cataloging public T cell receptors could reveal signatures of past pathogen exposure. A later analysis re-examined previously published TCR beta repertoires from just over 650 donors and added high-resolution HLA genotyping to investigate patterns of TCR occurrence. In a later genetic analysis, genome-wide SNP genotypes for 398 of the 666 donors were used, and that subset was treated as a discovery cohort. Among some 400 genotyped donors of the cohort, an average of approximately 240,000 unique TCR beta nucleotide sequences were sequenced per donor, roughly a sixth of them non-productive. Four to six DR-DQ haplotypes were handled as single units for association and clustering, since linkage in the cohort was strong. Class I and class II HLA loci were covered by the typing at four-digit resolution. All discovery cohort repertoires had been generated on a single sequencing platform. The study at large found these results: Several of the top co-occurrence clusters appeared to be linked to parvovirus B19, influenza, CMV and Epstein-Barr virus, according to a later analysis. A later analysis found that most CMV-associated TCR beta chains appeared HLA-restricted, with HLA associations seemingly driven largely by CMV exposure. Correlated functional status among segregating V segments might be attributable to linkage disequilibrium, but an unknown experimental factor could not be ruled out. Immune exposure information for the cohort was limited to CMV serostatus. The authors suggested that the approach could potentially be generalized to other disease states and immunological phenotypes. Across donors, most TCR sequences were observed very rarely, whereas some public TCRs were present in many individuals. A few of the identified cytomegalovirus-associated TCR beta chains were confirmed in vitro to be specific for cytomegalovirus antigens. In a later analysis, 16,951 TCR beta sequences were associated with specific HLA alleles at a false discovery rate of 0.05. The classifier was reported to diagnose cytomegalovirus status with high specificity and sensitivity in both the original cohort and the validation cohort. Only TCR beta chains were sequenced in this cohort, and the absence of alpha or paired-chain data limited detectable features. A further reported finding was that TCR beta sequences accurately predicted the HLA-A and HLA-B alleles for most subjects in the first cohort. A group of highly shared sequence variants was considered likely to be a technical artifact of the sequencing pipeline. According to a later genetic analysis, donors in an Asian-associated ancestry cluster had fewer N-insertions in productive TCRs than the approximately 670-donor mean. In a later analysis, HLA-associated TCR beta chains showed more clonal expansion and lower generation probabilities than non-associated chains that were equally common. Because counts were too low, roughly 17 rarely observed V segments, including chromosome 9 orphons, were left out of the earlier analysis of several hundred of the donors. Sequencing depth was assumed to be roughly uniform across donors in the presence/absence analyses, though that assumption may not hold. HLA typing was unavailable for some donors at each locus, so association tests used only the typed subset. Broadly in line with IMGT annotations, most TCR beta V segments showed up in productive rearrangements about 90% or about 30% of the time in an earlier analysis of about 500 of the donors. V-gene and J-gene trimming of TCR beta chains was associated with a missense DCLRE1C variant in a later genetic analysis, and the association was replicated in an independent cohort. A later analysis found that TCR association rates varied across HLA loci, with DRB1 alleles showing the most associated TCRs and HLA-C alleles the fewest. The study listed 150 to 200 TCR beta chains as associated with cytomegalovirus. When HLA alleles, especially DR and DQ, strongly co-occurred, TCR associations were difficult to assign to individual alleles.

The cohort was made up of approximately 670 healthy bone marrow donors. At the time of sampling, every cohort member was nominally healthy, though immune exposures that went unrecorded were likely present. The donor tested CMV seropositive and was one of the 289 seropositive cohort members. A peripheral blood sample was provided by each donor, and peripheral blood mononuclear cells were used for TCR beta sequencing. The Qiagen DNeasy Blood Extraction Kit was used to extract genomic DNA from the blood cell samples. Library creation used the immunoSEQ multiplex PCR assay. A mixture of 60 forward primers for TCR Vbeta segments and 13 reverse primers for TCR Jbeta segments was used in the multiplex PCR. Amplification of the CDR3 region of rearranged TCR beta genes was performed with a multiplex PCR assay on genomic DNA. Amplified TCR beta libraries were sequenced as 87-base-pair reads on the Illumina HiSeq System. Turning to the authors' computational methods: In a later analysis, tens of millions of unique TCR beta chains were counted across the 666 repertoires, and roughly 11 million of these chains were shared by at least two donors. To remove PCR and sequencing errors, raw reads were error-corrected and collapsed into unique sequences using a nearest-neighbor algorithm that merged closely related sequences. CDR3 sequences were aligned to IMGT reference sequences to assign V, D and J gene segments. For a sequence to be retained, at least a six-nucleotide match to both a V gene segment and a J gene segment was required. A rearrangement counted as productive if the CDR3 had no stop codons and remained in frame with V and J, and every other rearrangement counted as non-productive. Following IMGT convention, CDR3 was defined as the stretch from the second conserved V-encoded cysteine to the conserved J-encoded phenylalanine. The earlier analysis of some 580 of the donors excluded any sequence lacking an unambiguous match to a single V gene segment. In an earlier analysis of approximately 590 of the donors, V segments were called functional above 56.7% productive rearrangements and were called segregating when the between-donor standard deviation exceeded 5%. A statistical classification framework was developed to diagnose cytomegalovirus status using the catalog of TCR beta chain sequences. In a later analysis, TCR nucleotide sequences were compared against IMGT/GENE-DB human TR gene sequences so that V and J genes could be assigned. In a later analysis, CDR3 sequences and most-parsimonious VDJ recombination scenarios were assigned using the TCRdist pipeline. In a later analysis, each TCR beta chain was defined by its CDR3 amino acid sequence together with its V-gene family, and reads without a unique V-gene family were excluded. In a later analysis, 450 to 600 highly shared, low-generation-probability nucleotide sequences were removed to address suspected cross-contamination and a sequencing artifact. For each public chain, a later analysis derived a clonal expansion index from normalized ranks of inferred template counts within each repertoire. In a later analysis, generation probabilities were computed using a VDJ recombination model fitted to out-of-frame rearrangements, and the results were checked against IGoR. In a later analysis, hypergeometric tests were used to score TCR-TCR, TCR-HLA and TCR-CMV co-occurrence, with a repertoire-size bias correction applied to TCR pairs. A later analysis estimated false discovery rates by permuting HLA or CMV assignments 20 times. In a later analysis, co-occurring TCRs were grouped using DBSCAN, and TCRdist sequence similarity was added for clustering within HLA-allele-positive subsets. For co-occurrence clustering, repertoires with fewer than 30,000 or more than 120,000 public chains were excluded, along with five or six repertoires with anomalous nucleotide sharing. In its TCRdb copy, this immuneACCESS table keeps in-frame sequences only and misses some clones. Where compared with another copy, unresolved V genes explain less than half of these, and the others have no known cause. V, J and clone size are those of that table, while D and trimming were read from the DNA. The table for this sample lists more than 150,000 clones; around 82% of them were counted only once. Under 7.5% of the sample is in the top ten clones.

Notes on this clone: The antigen it recognizes is unknown. Base qualities are not at hand, and no much larger clone is one base apart. The sample has other DNA sequences that encode this CDR3 too.

Sequenced input: PBMCs. The sequence derives from a woman aged 50 to 65 in good health and CMV-seropositive.

At the DNA level, the sequence is TGTGCCTGGAGTGTACAGGGGGGCACCGGGGAGCTGTTTTTT. It specifies CAWSVQGGTGELFF. The chain is made from TRBV30 and TRBJ2-2; 8 nucleotides in the junction match TRBD1. The germline V gene (reference sequence) yields GTSNPN for CDR1 and SVGIG for CDR2. The CDR3 covers 14 residues, taking in both the cysteine and the phenylalanine. Only CDR3 DNA remains: 42 bases, in frame from the first base. For this chain, trimming is 0 bases at the V end and 4 bases at the J end, and the number of junction bases without a gene match is 1.